This T cell receptor (beta chain) was recorded in a study of identical twins. TCRdb re-derived calls from the 5' RACE reads in MiXCR, one entry per CDR3 protein. The repertoire holds hundreds of thousands of distinct CDR3 sequences, with 15% to 20% as singletons. Deletions cut 2 bases from V and 0 bases from J, with 8 bases between. Germline CDR1 GTSNPN, CDR2 SVGIG (reference sequence). This CDR3 has 15 amino acids. These data are also associated with another study on T cells expressing NK-cell markers.

The chain uses TRBV30 and TRBJ2-6; D gene ambiguous. Input material: PBMCs. The sequence was obtained from a woman aged 18 to 35 in good health. The CDR3 spells CAWSRSPSGANVLTF. The CDR3 nucleotides are TGTGCCTGGAGTCGGAGCCCCTCTGGGGCCAACGTCCTGACTTTC.